Shown below are 32 T cell receptor beta chains from a single sample sequenced in a study of blood T cell repertoires in COVID-19. Sequencing used immunoSEQ multiplex PCR; TCRdb keeps in-frame clones, though not all of them. The repertoire holds approximately 210,000 clones, with 81% as singletons. Sequenced sample: PBMCs or T cells enriched from blood (not recorded which). Receptor source: a woman aged 45-59 years with acute COVID-19.

The chain joins TRBV6-2 or TRBV6-3 to TRBJ2-7, with 8 bases fitting TRBD1. This CDR3 has 16 amino acids. J was trimmed by 6 bases and V by 2 bases; bases with no gene match: 12. The germline V gene has CDR1 MNHEY and CDR2 SVGEGT. The CDR3 region has the DNA TGTGCCAGCAGTTACGGTTGGACAGGGCTTTCTGGCGAGCAGTACTTC. Translated: CASSYGWTGLSGEQYF.

The chain recombines TRBV7-2 with TRBJ2-1; possibly TRBD1 for D (6 bases). Trimming took 2 bases from V and 7 from J, leaving 18 bases between them. The CDR3 is 16 amino acids. Germline loops: CDR1 SGHTA, CDR2 FQGNSA. For the CDR3, the DNA is TGTGCCAGCAGCTTAAGCAGGGGCCCTAACGTAAATGAGCAGTTCTTC. It codes for CASSLSRGPNVNEQFF.

V and J are TRBV7-2 and TRBJ1-5; 9 nucleotides line up with TRBD1. Germline CDR1 is SGHTA and CDR2 is FQGNSA. Unmatched junction bases numbered 9, after V lost 5 bases and J lost 4 bases. This CDR3 comprises 16 residues. The CDR3 is CASSRDGTGLNQPQHF. CDR3 coding DNA: TGTGCCAGCAGCAGAGACGGGACAGGGCTTAATCAGCCCCAGCATTTT. Looking up the rest from reference TRBV7-2 and TRBJ1-5 gives the full variable domain: GAGVSQSPSNKVTEKGKDVELRCDPISGHTALYWYRQSLGQGLEFLIYFQGNSAPDKSGLPSDRFSAERTGGSVSTLTIQRTQQEDSAVYLCASSRDGTGLNQPQHFGDGTRLSIL.

The V call is TRBV3-1 (or the pseudogene TRBV3-2), the J call TRBJ2-1; possibly TRBD2 for D (6 bases). The CDR3 spans 14 residues. The V end lost 2 bases, the J end lost 4 bases, and 9 bases lay between the germline ends. CDR1 is LGHDT and CDR2 is YNNKEL in the germline V gene (reference sequence). The CDR3 sequence is CASSQRGNYNEQFF. CDR3 DNA sequence: TGTGCCAGCAGCCAACGGGGGAATTACAATGAGCAGTTCTTC.

The chain is built from TRBV30 and TRBJ1-2; D is ambiguous. Trimming took off 0 bases at V and 7 bases at J, with 9 bases between the two ends. Germline CDR1 and CDR2: GTSNPN and SVGIG (reference sequence). CDR3 length: 12 amino acids. As DNA, the CDR3 is TGTGCCTGGAGTGTCCGGGGAAGTGGCTACACCTTC. Translated, it gives CAWSVRGSGYTF.

The V gene is TRBV19, the J gene TRBJ2-2; D might be TRBD1 (6 bases). Germline V CDR1 and CDR2: LNHDA, SQIVND (reference sequence). V was clipped by 3 bases and J by 5 bases, with 19 bases between them. This CDR3 spans 17 amino acids. CDR3 in DNA: TGTGCCAGTAGTATGTCTTGGTTGCAGGGGCAGACCGGGGAGCTGTTTTTT. It yields the protein CASSMSWLQGQTGELFF.

This clone was counted between two and nine times. The J gene is TRBJ1-4, the V gene TRBV28; tentatively, D is TRBD1 (6 bases). Trimming took off 3 bases at V and 4 bases at J, with 15 bases between the two ends. The CDR3 runs to 16 residues. Germline-derived CDR1 and CDR2 are MDHEN and SYDVKM. The CDR3 spells CASSFRGGALNEKLFF. The CDR3 bases are TGTGCCAGCAGTTTTAGAGGGGGGGCGCTTAATGAAAAACTGTTTTTT. Together with reference TRBV28 and TRBJ1-4, the CDR3 gives the full variable domain: DVKVTQSSRYLVKRTGEKVFLECVQDMDHENMFWYRQDPGLGLRLIYFSYDVKMKEKGDIPEGYSVSREKKERFSLILESASTNQTSMYLCASSFRGGALNEKLFFGSGTQLSVL.

The rearrangement joins TRBV5-1 to TRBJ1-4, with D unclear. The CDR3 is 14 residues long. Germline lookup yields CDR1 SGHRS and CDR2 YFSETQ. V was shortened by 4 bases and J by 7 bases, with 14 bases between the two germline ends. The CDR3 is CASSPTQAAEKLFF. The DNA for the CDR3 is TGCGCCAGCAGCCCTACCCAGGCAGCTGAAAAACTGTTTTTT.

The V call is TRBV7-2, the J call TRBJ2-7, with 9 bases aligning to TRBD1. Unmatched junction bases numbered 7, after V lost 2 bases and J lost 5 bases. Germline assignment: CDR1 SGHTA and CDR2 FQGNSA. The CDR3 totals 15 residues. CDR3 region: CASSLRTGVSDEQYF. Here the CDR3 DNA reads TGTGCCAGCAGCTTACGGACAGGGGTAAGCGACGAGCAGTACTTC.

In regard to this clone: The junction shows a germline mismatch at one end, possibly a read error. V gene TRBV27 combines with J gene TRBJ2-1; TRBD2 agrees at 11 bases. The CDR3 has 13 amino acids. Germline CDR1 is MNHEY and CDR2 is SMNVEV (reference sequence). CDR3 coding DNA: TGTGCCAGCGGACAACTAGCGGGAGCCCGCCGGGTCTTC. Translation: CASGQLAGARRVF.

This chain links TRBV27 with TRBJ2-3, with 8 bases matching TRBD2. The CDR3 spans 13 residues. The V gene end was trimmed by 4 bases and the J gene end by 8 bases; junction bases not matched to a gene: 5. CDR1 is MNHEY, CDR2 SMNVEV, per germline (reference sequence). As DNA, the CDR3 is TGTGCCAGCAGTTCGTCGGCGGGAGGTACGCAGTATTTT. Protein product: CASSSSAGGTQYF.

The sample holds a few counts of this clone. V is TRBV4-1 and J is TRBJ2-2; D is undetermined. The CDR3 spans 14 residues. Germline V CDR1 and CDR2: MGHRA, YSYEKL. The V and J ends lost 0 bases and 6 bases respectively, with 8 bases between them. The CDR3: CASSQDPRSGELFF. In DNA form, the CDR3 reads TGCGCCAGCAGCCAAGATCCGAGGTCCGGGGAGCTGTTTTTT.

The rearrangement uses TRBV5-4 and TRBJ2-5, with a possible D match to TRBD1 (6 bases). Trimming took 1 base from V and 4 from J, leaving 11 bases between them. Germline loops: CDR1 SGHNT, CDR2 YYREEE (reference sequence). This CDR3 spans 14 amino acids. CDR3 region: CASSLRDTRETQYF. The CDR3 DNA is TGTGCCAGCAGCTTGCGGGACACTAGAGAGACCCAGTACTTC. The full variable domain, in which reference TRBV5-4 and TRBJ2-5 provide the parts outside the CDR3, is ETGVTQSPTHLIKTRGQQVTLRCSSQSGHNTVSWYQQALGQGPQFIFQYYREEENGRGNFPPRFSGLQFPNYSSELNVNALELDDSALYLCASSLRDTRETQYFGPGTRLLVL.

The rearrangement links TRBV3-1 (or the pseudogene TRBV3-2) to TRBJ2-2, with D possibly matching TRBD2 (5 bases). The CDR3 is made up of 14 amino acids. The germline V and J ends were trimmed by 1 base and 8 bases, with 11 bases remaining between them. Germline CDR1 LGHDT, CDR2 YNNKEL (reference sequence). This CDR3 reads CASSQAPAGGELFF. CDR3 sequence (DNA): TGTGCCAGCAGCCAAGCTCCGGCGGGTGGGGAGCTGTTTTTT.

V gene TRBV3-1 (or the pseudogene TRBV3-2) combines with J gene TRBJ2-1, with TRBD2 matching 8 bases. The CDR3 is made up of 15 amino acids. V shed 1 base, J shed 8 bases, and the junction held 7 bases outside the gene matches. Germline CDR1 LGHDT, CDR2 YNNKEL (reference sequence). The CDR3 protein is CASSQGIAGNDEQFF. CDR3 bases: TGTGCCAGCAGCCAAGGGATAGCGGGAAACGATGAGCAGTTCTTC.

In this sample, this clone turned up once. The gene calls are TRBV9 and TRBJ2-7; possible D gene TRBD2, 6 bases. The CDR3 length is 15 residues. V was cut by 0 bases and J by 4 bases, with 14 bases left in between. Germline-derived CDR1 and CDR2 are SGDLS and YYNGEE. This CDR3 is CASSVGGDAGYEQYF. The CDR3 DNA reads as TGTGCCAGCAGCGTAGGGGGAGACGCGGGGTACGAGCAGTACTTC.

V gene TRBV11-2 combines with J gene TRBJ2-7, with 7 bases aligning to TRBD2. V lost 2 bases to trimming and J lost 9 bases; unmatched junction nucleotides: 4. This CDR3 spans 12 amino acids. The germline V gene has CDR1 SGHAT and CDR2 FQNNGV. DNA of the CDR3: TGTGCCAGCAGCTTAAGCGGGGCAGGGCAGTACTTC. This encodes CASSLSGAGQYF.

The CDR3 spells CASSFGTGGSFGEQFF. CDR3 nucleotide sequence: TGTGCCAGCAGCTTTGGGACAGGGGGGTCTTTCGGTGAGCAGTTCTTC. V is TRBV7-4 and J is TRBJ2-1; the match to TRBD1 covers 11 bases. Losses at the gene ends were 3 bases for V and 9 bases for J; bases not matched to a gene: 10. There are 16 residues in the CDR3. Germline lookup yields CDR1 SGHVT and CDR2 SQSDAQ.

The rearrangement uses TRBV2 and TRBJ1-6; 7 bases fit TRBD1. V lost 3 bases, J lost 6 bases, and 5 bases stayed unmatched. This CDR3 is built from 15 residues. CDR1 SNHLY and CDR2 FYNNEI come from the germline V gene. CDR3 DNA sequence: TGTGCCAGCAGTGACGGGGACAGAACTAATTCACCCCTCCACTTT. Translated: CASSDGDRTNSPLHF.

The chain joins TRBV6-6 to TRBJ1-1; 11 bases are a match to TRBD1. Germline CDR1 MNHNY, CDR2 SVGAGI (reference sequence). This CDR3 is 15 amino acids long. V shed 4 bases, J shed 7 bases, and the junction held 8 bases outside the gene matches. The CDR3 region has the DNA TGTGCCAGCAGTTTGGGCGGGACAGGGGGAAGTGAAGCTTTCTTT. As protein: CASSLGGTGGSEAFF.

V usage is TRBV28 and J usage is TRBJ2-3, with 9 bases matching TRBD2. V lost 3 bases to trimming and J lost 5 bases; unmatched junction nucleotides: 9. CDR1 is MDHEN, CDR2 SYDVKM, per germline. CDR3 size: 16 residues. The CDR3 region has the DNA TGTGCCAGCAGTTTGGCGGGAGGGCTTGGTGGAGATACGCAGTATTTT. The encoded protein is CASSLAGGLGGDTQYF.

The chain employs TRBV5-4 and TRBJ1-2; TRBD1 might be the D (5 bases). CDR3 length equals 14 residues. Germline V lookup: CDR1 SGHNT, CDR2 YYREEE (reference sequence). The V end lost 3 bases, the J end lost 2 bases, and 11 bases lay between the germline ends. The CDR3 DNA sequence: TGTGCCAGCAGCTATCAGGGTGAGAACTATGGCTACACCTTC. Amino acids: CASSYQGENYGYTF.

There are a few counts of this clone. The gene calls are TRBV4-1 and TRBJ1-4; 9 bases map to TRBD1. This CDR3 has 15 amino acids. J gave up 7 bases and V 1 base, and 4 bases lay outside the gene matches. Germline loops: CDR1 MGHRA, CDR2 YSYEKL. CDR3 amino acids: CASSQGQGEREKLFF. The CDR3 DNA follows: TGCGCCAGCAGCCAAGGACAGGGGGAACGTGAAAAACTGTTTTTT.

CDR3 sequence reads: CASSQETGYTGELFF. The CDR3 DNA is TGTGCCAGCAGCCAAGAAACAGGGTACACCGGGGAGCTGTTTTTT. This sequence joins TRBV4-2 and TRBJ2-2, with a tentative D call TRBD1 (6 bases). V was pared by 0 bases and J by 3 bases, with 8 bases between. Germline CDR1 is LGHNA and CDR2 is YNFKEQ. The CDR3 runs 15 residues.

The chain combines TRBV7-9 with TRBJ1-1; D is unclear. The CDR3 consists of 12 residues. V lost 5 bases and J lost 4, with 8 bases in between. Germline values: CDR1 SEHNR, CDR2 FQNEAQ (reference sequence). The CDR3 DNA reads as TGTGCCAGCAGCCCTTCCCGCACTGAAGCTTTCTTT. Its protein product is CASSPSRTEAFF.

This clone occurred a few times. The chain uses TRBV30 and TRBJ1-2; unclear D gene. The V and J ends lost 1 base and 8 bases respectively, with 11 bases between them. Germline V gene data show CDR1 as GTSNPN and CDR2 as SVGIG (reference sequence). The CDR3 is 12 residues long. DNA of the CDR3: TGTGCCTGGAGTGGCGGGTGGATGGGCTACACCTTC. It codes for CAWSGGWMGYTF.

The chain has TRBV14 and TRBJ2-7, with D perhaps matching TRBD1 (5 bases). The V end lost 0 bases, the J end lost 4 bases, and 13 bases lay between the germline ends. Germline V gene sequence: CDR1 SGHDN, CDR2 FVKESK. This CDR3 region has 15 residues. This chain's CDR3 is CASSQDTARVYEQYF. DNA for the CDR3: TGTGCCAGCAGCCAAGATACGGCCAGGGTGTACGAGCAGTACTTC.

This chain connects TRBV18 to TRBJ1-4; 8 bases align to TRBD1. The CDR3 is 18 residues long. CDR1 and CDR2 (germline): KGHSH, LQKENI. V lost 6 bases, J lost 2 bases, and 14 bases stayed unmatched. CDR3 loop: CASSYRQGRLSTNEKLFF. CDR3 nucleotide sequence: TGTGCCAGCTCGTATAGACAGGGGCGGCTCTCCACTAATGAAAAACTGTTTTTT.

The V and J genes are TRBV4-3 and TRBJ1-5; D not resolved. The CDR3 is made up of 15 amino acids. Germline CDR1 is LGHNA and CDR2 is YSLEER. Trimming pared 0 bases from V and 10 bases from J, leaving 16 bases between. As DNA, the CDR3 is TGCGCCAGCAGCCAAGATGGGCAGATGAGCAGCCCCCAGCATTTT. This sequence encodes CASSQDGQMSSPQHF.

Concerning this clone itself: Additional DNA sequences in this sample encode the identical CDR3. The chain uses TRBV18 and TRBJ2-7, with TRBD2 matching 7 bases. This CDR3 region has 14 residues. V was pared by 3 bases and J by 3 bases, with 5 bases of the junction left unmatched. CDR1 and CDR2 (germline): KGHSH, LQKENI. The CDR3, as DNA: TGTGCCAGCTCACCGGGGGGGGGTGGCTACGAGCAGTACTTC. It translates to CASSPGGGGYEQYF.

DNA for the CDR3: TGTGCCAGCAGTCCCGGGACTACCCAACACAATGAGCAGTTCTTC. Its translation: CASSPGTTQHNEQFF. The J gene is TRBJ2-1, the V gene TRBV28, with TRBD2 identical over 7 bases. The CDR3 is 15 amino acids. Germline loops: CDR1 MDHEN, CDR2 SYDVKM. V dropped 5 bases and J dropped 5; count of bases not matched to a gene: 9.

The genes are TRBV7-8 and TRBJ1-2; TRBD1 aligns across 7 bases. Germline trimming cut 5 bases from V and 5 bases from J; bases unmatched to any gene: 5. Germline V gene sequence: CDR1 SGHVS, CDR2 FQNEAQ. This CDR3 is built from 13 residues. CDR3 protein: CASSRDSSYGYTF. The CDR3, as DNA: TGTGCCAGCAGCCGGGACAGCTCGTATGGCTACACCTTC.